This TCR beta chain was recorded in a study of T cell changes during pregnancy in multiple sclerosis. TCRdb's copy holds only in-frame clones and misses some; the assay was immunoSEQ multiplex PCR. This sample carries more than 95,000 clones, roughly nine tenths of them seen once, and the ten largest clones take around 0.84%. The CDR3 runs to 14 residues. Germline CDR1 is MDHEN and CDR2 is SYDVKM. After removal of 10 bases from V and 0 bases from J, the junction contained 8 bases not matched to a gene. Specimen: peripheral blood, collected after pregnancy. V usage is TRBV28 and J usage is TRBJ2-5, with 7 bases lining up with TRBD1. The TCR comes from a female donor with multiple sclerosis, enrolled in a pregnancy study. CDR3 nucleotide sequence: TGTGCCACCCGACCGACAGGGTACCAAGAGACCCAGTACTTC. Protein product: CATRPTGYQETQYF. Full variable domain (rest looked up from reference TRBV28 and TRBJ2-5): DVKVTQSSRYLVKRTGEKVFLECVQDMDHENMFWYRQDPGLGLRLIYFSYDVKMKEKGDIPEGYSVSREKKERFSLILESASTNQTSMYLCATRPTGYQETQYFGPGTRLLVL.